One and the same sample provided the 11 T cell receptor beta chains below, sequenced in a study of T cells in Graves' hyperthyroidism and ophthalmopathy. From RNA transcripts, TCR beta CDR3 regions were amplified. Carried out on the TCR CDR3, a first-round RT-PCR used the HTBI primer set. TCRdb reprocessed the multiplex PCR reads via MiXCR and lists one record per CDR3 protein. Of about 570,000 distinct CDR3 sequences listed, 11% to 15% are singletons. Input material: blood. All receptors derive from a middle-aged woman with Graves' hyperthyroidism.

This clonotype was found a few times. The genes are TRBV7-9 and TRBJ2-6, with D uncertain. CDR3 length: 13 amino acids. Germline CDR1 and CDR2: SEHNR and FQNEAQ (reference sequence). With 11 bases removed from V and 0 bases from J, the gap between germline ends came to 8 bases. DNA of the CDR3: TGTGCCCTCAGCACCTCTGGGGCCAACGTCCTGACTTTC. Residues: CALSTSGANVLTF.

The table lists this clonotype with many counts. V and J are TRBV5-1 and TRBJ2-3, with D possibly matching TRBD1 (6 bases). This CDR3 region has 15 residues. Germline assignment: CDR1 SGHRS and CDR2 YFSETQ. Deletions cut 0 bases from V and 3 bases from J, with 11 bases between. This chain's CDR3 is CASSLGQVQTDTQYF. The DNA for the CDR3 is TGCGCCAGCAGCTTGGGACAGGTTCAGACAGATACGCAGTATTTT.

This clonotype was recorded a few times. The chain has TRBV7-2 and TRBJ2-7; 7 nucleotides align to TRBD2. CDR1 SGHTA and CDR2 FQGNSA come from the germline V gene. Trimming removed 0 bases from V and 3 bases from J; junction bases left unmatched: 11. This CDR3 spans 17 amino acids. Here the CDR3 DNA reads TGTGCCAGCAGCTTAGCATATGGGGTGGGGGGGAGCTACGAGCAGTACTTC. Protein sequence: CASSLAYGVGGSYEQYF.

This clonotype has a handful of counts. This chain joins TRBV20-1 and TRBJ2-1; D is possibly TRBD2 (5 bases). The CDR3 has 13 residues. V lost 1 base to trimming and J lost 10 bases, with 14 bases between them. The germline V gene encodes CDR1 DFQATT and CDR2 SNEGSKA (reference sequence). CDR3 in DNA: TGCAGTGCTAGAGGGGTAGCGAGGAGCGAGCAGTTCTTC. Protein: CSARGVARSEQFF.

The chain uses TRBV7-2 and TRBJ1-3, with a weak D call TRBD1 (5 bases). Germline values: CDR1 SGHTA, CDR2 FQGNSA. Trimming cost V 0 bases and J 0 bases, with 6 bases left between them. The CDR3 is 15 amino acids. CDR3 residues: CASSLARDSGNTIYF. CDR3 sequence (DNA): TGTGCCAGCAGCTTAGCCAGGGACTCTGGAAACACCATATATTTT.

The chain recombines TRBV28 with TRBJ1-2, with no clear D. V lost 6 bases, J lost 4 bases, and 9 bases lay in between. Germline loops: CDR1 MDHEN, CDR2 SYDVKM. CDR3 size: 12 residues. The CDR3 bases are TGTGCCAGCAGACATTCCCGCTATGGCTACACCTTC. As protein: CASRHSRYGYTF.

The chain recombines TRBV5-1 with TRBJ2-7; TRBD1 or TRBD2 may be the D gene (5 bases each). Germline lookup yields CDR1 SGHRS and CDR2 YFSETQ. The V gene lost 5 bases and the J gene lost 0 bases, with 15 bases spanning the gap. This CDR3 is built from 15 residues. Written as DNA, the CDR3 is TGCGCCAGCAGGGAATCCGGGACGCACTCCTACGAGCAGTACTTC. It yields the protein CASRESGTHSYEQYF.

Concerning this clonotype: This may be a read error, as it is one base from a much larger clone. The chain uses TRBV3-1 and TRBJ1-2; no definite D call. CDR1 and CDR2 from the germline V gene are LGHDT and YNNKEL (reference sequence). The length of the CDR3 is 13 residues. CDR3 coding DNA: TGTGCCAGCAGCCAGGCCACCCCCTATGGCTACATCTTC. Protein: CASSQATPYGYIF.

The chain is built from TRBV27 and TRBJ1-6; 7 bases agree with TRBD1. The CDR3 consists of 14 residues. V shed 6 bases, J shed 8 bases, and the junction held 7 bases outside the gene matches. From germline, CDR1 is MNHEY and CDR2 SMNVEV (reference sequence). CDR3 coding DNA: TGTGCCAGCAGAGTGGACAGGACGTATTCACCCCTCCACTTT. Protein sequence: CASRVDRTYSPLHF.

This clonotype was recorded many times. The V gene is TRBV20-1, the J gene TRBJ2-5, with 12 bases that match TRBD2. Trimming at V came to 5 bases and at J to 1 base, leaving 2 bases not matched to a gene. This CDR3 region has 14 residues. From germline, CDR1 is DFQATT and CDR2 SNEGSKA (reference sequence). CDR3 sequence: CSAPLAGGQETQYF. The CDR3 DNA is TGCAGTGCTCCACTAGCGGGAGGCCAAGAGACCCAGTACTTC.

There are many counts of this clonotype. The CDR3 DNA follows: TGTGCCAGCAGTCGACAGGGAAGGAGCACAGATACGCAGTATTTT. This translates into CASSRQGRSTDTQYF. V gene TRBV6-1 combines with J gene TRBJ2-3; 7 bases agree with TRBD1. The junction had 5 bases not matched to a gene; V was cut back by 5 bases and J by 0 bases. CDR3 length: 15 residues. The germline V gene has CDR1 MNHNS and CDR2 SASEGT.